Listed below are T cell receptor beta chains from one sample, sequenced in a study of T-cell reconstitution after alpha-beta-depleted transplantation in children. One entry per CDR3 protein results from TCRdb running MiXCR on the PCR reads. The table includes around 110,000 distinct CDR3 sequences, about 9.3% detected once. The sample was PBMCs, taken before TCRalphabeta/CD19-depleted stem cell transplant. These TCRs come from a boy aged 2 to 10 with acute lymphoblastic leukemia, due to receive a stem cell transplant. CDR3s include the opening cysteine and the closing phenylalanine or tryptophan. The order of the fields is D gene, clone size, V gene, J gene, CDR3 DNA, CDR3 protein. The D gene is left open where the match is weak. Not every row has a clone size; where given, it reads once, few, many or a size class.

D: TRBD2
size: -
V: TRBV14
J: TRBJ2-5
DNA: TGTGCCAGCAGCCTGCATGGGGGAGGGCCCCAAGAGACCCAGTACTTC
CDR3: CASSLHGGGPQETQYF

D: TRBD2
size: few
V: TRBV5-1
J: TRBJ2-3
DNA: TGCGCCAGCAGCGTCGGGACTAGCGGGAAGTTACAAGATACGCAGTATTTT
CDR3: CASSVGTSGKLQDTQYF

D: -
size: few
V: TRBV5-6
J: TRBJ1-1
DNA: TGTGCCAGCAGCTTGGTGCCCTTAGCGAACACTGAAGCTTTCTTT
CDR3: CASSLVPLANTEAFF

D: TRBD2
size: many
V: TRBV12-3/TRBV12-4
J: TRBJ2-3
DNA: TGTGCCAGCACGACTAGCGGAGGCCCGCCAGATACGCAGTATTTT
CDR3: CASTTSGGPPDTQYF

D: -
size: few
V: TRBV7-9
J: TRBJ2-5
DNA: TGTGCCAGCAGTTTCAAGGGGGGCGGGGAGGAAGAGACCCAGTACTTC
CDR3: CASSFKGGGEEETQYF

D: TRBD2
size: -
V: TRBV4-2
J: TRBJ2-3
DNA: TGTGCCAGCAGCCAATATTTACAACTAGCGGGGAGCACAGATACGCAGTATTTT
CDR3: CASSQYLQLAGSTDTQYF

D: -
size: few
V: TRBV5-6
J: TRBJ1-1
DNA: TGTGCCAGCAGCTTGGGGGCCAGGGTGGGGACTGAAGCTTTCTTT
CDR3: CASSLGARVGTEAFF

D: TRBD2
size: -
V: TRBV27
J: TRBJ2-1
DNA: TGTGCCAGCAGATGGACTAGCACCTACAATGAGCAGTTCTTC
CDR3: CASRWTSTYNEQFF

D: -
size: few
V: TRBV9
J: TRBJ1-4
DNA: TGTGCCAGCAGCGTAGGCAGGAGCTCCGGCGGGATTGAAAAACTGTTTTTT
CDR3: CASSVGRSSGGIEKLFF

D: -
size: few
V: TRBV18
J: TRBJ1-1
DNA: TGTGCCAGCTCACCCCTACAGGGACCGAACACTGAAGCTTTCTTT
CDR3: CASSPLQGPNTEAFF

D: TRBD2
size: many
V: TRBV5-1
J: TRBJ2-5
DNA: TGCGCCAGTGGGACTAGCGGGAGAGGGGAAGAGACCCAGTACTTC
CDR3: CASGTSGRGEETQYF

D: TRBD2
size: few
V: TRBV2
J: TRBJ2-2
DNA: TGTGCCAGCAGTTGGGGAGGGCTCGGGGAGCTGTTTTTT
CDR3: CASSWGGLGELFF

D: TRBD1
size: many
V: TRBV18
J: TRBJ1-5
DNA: TGTGCCAGCTCACTTTCTCAGACAGGGTCCTCTAATCAGCCCCAGCATTTT
CDR3: CASSLSQTGSSNQPQHF

D: TRBD2
size: many
V: TRBV20-1
J: TRBJ2-1
DNA: TGCAGTGCTAGCATAGCGGGAGGGGCCTACAATGAGCAGTTCTTC
CDR3: CSASIAGGAYNEQFF

D: TRBD1
size: -
V: TRBV6-1
J: TRBJ2-1
DNA: TGTGCCAGCACCAAGACAGGGATTGTGCATGAGCAGTTCTTC
CDR3: CASTKTGIVHEQFF

D: -
size: -
V: TRBV6-1
J: TRBJ2-1
DNA: TGTGCCAGCCACCGGGACCGGGGGAACAATGAGCAGTTCTTC
CDR3: CASHRDRGNNEQFF

D: -
size: -
V: TRBV2
J: TRBJ2-3
DNA: TGTGCCAGCAGTGACGGCAGGGGAGGCACAGATACGCAGTATTTT
CDR3: CASSDGRGGTDTQYF

D: TRBD1
size: many
V: TRBV5-5
J: TRBJ2-1
DNA: TGTGCCAGCAGCCTAGGGACAGGCACTGAGCAGTTCTTC
CDR3: CASSLGTGTEQFF

D: TRBD2
size: -
V: TRBV5-1
J: TRBJ2-3
DNA: TGCGCCAGCAGCTCGGGGCAGCGGGAGGGACGAAGAGGGCAGTATTTT
CDR3: CASSSGQREGRRGQYF

D: TRBD1
size: many
V: TRBV12-3/TRBV12-4
J: TRBJ1-5
DNA: TGTGCCAGCAGTTTTGGGACAGGGGTTCGCAATCAGCCCCAGCATTTT
CDR3: CASSFGTGVRNQPQHF

D: TRBD1
size: many
V: TRBV11-1
J: TRBJ2-1
DNA: TGTGCCAGCAGCTCCGGGACAGGGGATCACAATGAGCAGTTCTTC
CDR3: CASSSGTGDHNEQFF

D: TRBD1
size: few
V: TRBV5-6
J: TRBJ2-5
DNA: TGTGCCAGCAGCGCCGGACAGGCGGTGGAGACCCAGTACTTC
CDR3: CASSAGQAVETQYF

D: TRBD1
size: few
V: TRBV12-3/TRBV12-4
J: TRBJ1-2
DNA: TGTGCCAGCAGTCCCTCAACAGGGGGCAGGGGCTATGGCTACACCTTC
CDR3: CASSPSTGGRGYGYTF

D: -
size: -
V: TRBV29-1
J: TRBJ1-1
DNA: TGCAGCGTTGGATCCCTTATGAACACTGAAGCTTTCTTT
CDR3: CSVGSLMNTEAFF

D: -
size: few
V: TRBV27
J: TRBJ2-2
DNA: TGTGCCAGCGCCGAGGGGATTGTGGGCGGGGAGCTGTTTTTT
CDR3: CASAEGIVGGELFF

D: -
size: -
V: TRBV6-1
J: TRBJ2-7
DNA: TGTGCCAGCAGTGCCAGAGAGGGCTACGAGCAGTACTTC
CDR3: CASSAREGYEQYF

D: -
size: few
V: TRBV12-3/TRBV12-4
J: TRBJ2-2
DNA: TGTGCCAGCGCCTGGGGGGGCCCGAACACCGGGGAGCTGTTTTTT
CDR3: CASAWGGPNTGELFF

D: TRBD1
size: -
V: TRBV13
J: TRBJ2-1
DNA: TGTGCCAGCAGCTCCCGGGGACAGGGGTTCTATGAGCAGTTCTTC
CDR3: CASSSRGQGFYEQFF

D: -
size: many
V: TRBV12-3/TRBV12-4
J: TRBJ2-1
DNA: -
CDR3: CASSSSVSGSDEQFF